What follows is one TCR beta chain and its context. What it recognizes is unknown. V was shortened by 0 bases and J by 2 bases, with 11 bases between the two germline ends. Per the germline V gene, CDR1 is SGHNT and CDR2 is YYREEE (reference sequence). This CDR3 region has 15 residues. The data originate from a study of shared clonotypes between healthy human individuals. Study in general: Plates per donor: three CD4 naive, three CD4 memory, two CD8 naive, one CD8 memory. Study findings and constraints: Sharing across a handful of donors was seen in roughly 5% of naive CD4 clonotypes. Despite large depth, sorted-subset datasets appeared incompletely sequenced. Estimated richness values were generally larger in naive subsets than in memory subsets.

The protocol was immunoSEQ multiplex PCR, while the TCRdb copy is restricted to in-frame clones and leaves out a portion. This table has around 1,100,000 clones, 70% to 85% appearing once. The TCR was taken from a man aged 18 to 30 in good health. Some clones in this sample may be carry-over from other donors' samples. The sequencing sample was made of memory CD4+ T cells from PBMCs. Subset here: CD45RA-negative fraction. This chain joins TRBV5-4 and TRBJ1-2; weak D call: TRBD1 (6 bases). The CDR3, as DNA: TGTGCCAGCAGCTTGGCAGGGGCGCAAAACTATGGCTACACCTTC. It codes for CASSLAGAQNYGYTF.